This TCR beta chain is drawn from a study of cytomegalovirus exposure and HLA in healthy donors. The CDR3 runs to 13 residues. The trim removed 7 bases at V and 5 bases at J, leaving 7 bases unmatched. Germline-derived CDR1 and CDR2 are MGHDK and SYGVNS. The PCR contained 60 Vbeta and 13 Jbeta primers. The table came from immunoSEQ multiplex PCR; TCRdb's copy has only in-frame clones and leaves some out. Of 25,000 to 40,000 clones in the sample, approximately 61% are singletons; the top ten hold about a fifth. Sequencing input: PBMCs. V gene TRBV25-1 combines with J gene TRBJ1-1, with 7 bases aligning to TRBD1. The sequence derives from a man aged 45-60 years in good health and CMV-seropositive. The CDR3 is CASKEQGVTEAFF. The CDR3 DNA reads as TGTGCCAGCAAGGAGCAGGGGGTGACTGAAGCTTTCTTT.